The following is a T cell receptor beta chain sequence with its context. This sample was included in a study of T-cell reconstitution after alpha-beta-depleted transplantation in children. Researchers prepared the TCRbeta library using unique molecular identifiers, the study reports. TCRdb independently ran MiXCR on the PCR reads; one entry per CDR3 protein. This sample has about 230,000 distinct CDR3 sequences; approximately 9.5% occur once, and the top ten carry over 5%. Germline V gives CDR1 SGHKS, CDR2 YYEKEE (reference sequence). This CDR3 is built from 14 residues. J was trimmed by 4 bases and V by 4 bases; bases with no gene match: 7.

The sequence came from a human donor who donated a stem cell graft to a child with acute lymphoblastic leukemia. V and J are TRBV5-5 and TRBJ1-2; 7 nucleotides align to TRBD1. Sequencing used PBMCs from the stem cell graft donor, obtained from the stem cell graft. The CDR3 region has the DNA TGTGCCAGCAGCGGGGGGGGACAGCTCTATGGCTACACCTTC. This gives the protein CASSGGGQLYGYTF.